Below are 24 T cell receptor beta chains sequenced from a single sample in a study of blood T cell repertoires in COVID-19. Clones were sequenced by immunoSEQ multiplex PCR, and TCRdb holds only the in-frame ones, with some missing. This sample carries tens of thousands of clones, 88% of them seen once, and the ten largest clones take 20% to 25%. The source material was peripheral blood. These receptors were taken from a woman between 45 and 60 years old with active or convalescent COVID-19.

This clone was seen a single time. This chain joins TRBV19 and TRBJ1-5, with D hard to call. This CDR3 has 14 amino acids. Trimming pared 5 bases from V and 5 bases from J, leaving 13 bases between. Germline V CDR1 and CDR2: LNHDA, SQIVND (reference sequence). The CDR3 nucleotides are TGTGCCAGTAGTTTCGGGGTGCGGGATCAGCCCCAGCATTTT. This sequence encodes CASSFGVRDQPQHF.

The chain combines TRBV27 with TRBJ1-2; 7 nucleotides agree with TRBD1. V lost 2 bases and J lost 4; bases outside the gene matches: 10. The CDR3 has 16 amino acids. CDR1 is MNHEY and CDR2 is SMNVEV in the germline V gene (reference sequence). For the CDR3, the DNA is TGTGCCAGCAGTTTAAGACAGGGCCCCCACATCTATGGCTACACCTTC. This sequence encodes CASSLRQGPHIYGYTF.

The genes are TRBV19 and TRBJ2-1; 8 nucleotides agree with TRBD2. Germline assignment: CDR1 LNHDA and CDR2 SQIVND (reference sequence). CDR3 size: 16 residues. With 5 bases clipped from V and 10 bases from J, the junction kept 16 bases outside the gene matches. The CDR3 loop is CASSAFSGTPRAEQFF. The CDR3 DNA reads TGTGCCAGTAGTGCTTTTAGCGGGACGCCCCGCGCCGAGCAGTTCTTC. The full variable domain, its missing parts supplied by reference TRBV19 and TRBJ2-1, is DGGITQSPKYLFRKEGQNVTLSCEQNLNHDAMYWYRQDPGQGLRLIYYSQIVNDFQKGDIAEGYSVSREKKESFPLTVTSAQKNPTAFYLCASSAFSGTPRAEQFFGPGTRLTVL.

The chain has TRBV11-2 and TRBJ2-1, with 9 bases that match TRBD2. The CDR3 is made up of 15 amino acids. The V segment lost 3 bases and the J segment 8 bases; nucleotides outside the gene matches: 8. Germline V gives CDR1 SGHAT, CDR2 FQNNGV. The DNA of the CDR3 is TGTGCCAGCAGCTTCGGGACTAGCTTAATGTATGAGCAGTTCTTC. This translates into CASSFGTSLMYEQFF.

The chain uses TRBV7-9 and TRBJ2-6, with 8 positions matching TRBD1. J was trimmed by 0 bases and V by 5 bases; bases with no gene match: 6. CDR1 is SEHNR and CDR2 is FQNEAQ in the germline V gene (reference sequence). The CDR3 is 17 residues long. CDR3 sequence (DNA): TGTGCCAGCAGCGAAAGGACAGGGCGCTCTGGGGCCAACGTCCTGACTTTC. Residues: CASSERTGRSGANVLTF.

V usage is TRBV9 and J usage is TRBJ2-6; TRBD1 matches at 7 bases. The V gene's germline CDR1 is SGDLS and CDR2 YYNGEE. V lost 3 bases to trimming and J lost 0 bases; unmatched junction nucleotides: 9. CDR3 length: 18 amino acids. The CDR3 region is CASSASGQSRSGANVLTF. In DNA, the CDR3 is TGTGCCAGCAGCGCTTCGGGACAGAGCCGCTCTGGGGCCAACGTCCTGACTTTC.

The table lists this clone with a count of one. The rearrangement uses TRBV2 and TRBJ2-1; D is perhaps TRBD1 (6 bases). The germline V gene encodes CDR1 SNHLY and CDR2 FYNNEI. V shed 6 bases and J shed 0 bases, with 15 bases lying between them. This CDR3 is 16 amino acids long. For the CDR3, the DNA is TGTGCCAGCAGCCGGTCCCGGGACAACTCCTACAATGAGCAGTTCTTC. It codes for CASSRSRDNSYNEQFF.

The CDR3 DNA is TGTGCCATCAGTCAGAATACAGGGGTTCATGGCTACACCTTC. Translated, it gives CAISQNTGVHGYTF. The gene calls are TRBV10-3 and TRBJ1-2, with 7 bases that match TRBD1. The CDR3 covers 14 residues. Looked up from germline, CDR1 is ENHRY and CDR2 is SYGVKD. Trimming took 5 bases from V and 6 from J; bases not matched to a gene: 9.

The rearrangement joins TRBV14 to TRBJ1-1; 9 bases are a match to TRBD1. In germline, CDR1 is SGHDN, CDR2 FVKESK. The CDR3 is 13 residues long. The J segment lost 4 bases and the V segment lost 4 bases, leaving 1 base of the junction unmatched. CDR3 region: CASSLTGGTEAFF. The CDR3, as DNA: TGTGCCAGCAGCCTGACAGGGGGCACTGAAGCTTTCTTT.

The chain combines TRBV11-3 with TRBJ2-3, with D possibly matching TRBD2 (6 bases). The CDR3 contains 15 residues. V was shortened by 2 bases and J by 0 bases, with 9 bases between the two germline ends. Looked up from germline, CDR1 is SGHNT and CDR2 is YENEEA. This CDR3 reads CASSLTSRSTDTQYF. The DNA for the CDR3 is TGTGCCAGCAGCTTAACTAGCAGGAGCACAGATACGCAGTATTTT.

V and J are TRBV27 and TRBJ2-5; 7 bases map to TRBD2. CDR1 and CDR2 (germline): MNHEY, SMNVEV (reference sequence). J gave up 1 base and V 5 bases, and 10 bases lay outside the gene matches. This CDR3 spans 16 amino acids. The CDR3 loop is CASSKAGLIVQETQYF. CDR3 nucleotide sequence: TGTGCCAGCAGTAAAGCGGGACTCATTGTCCAAGAGACCCAGTACTTC.

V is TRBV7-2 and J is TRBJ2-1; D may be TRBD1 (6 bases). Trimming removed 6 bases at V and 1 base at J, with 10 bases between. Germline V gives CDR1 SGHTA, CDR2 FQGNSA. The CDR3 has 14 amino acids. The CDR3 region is CASSTGTSYNEQFF. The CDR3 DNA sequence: TGTGCCAGCAGTACTGGGACATCCTACAATGAGCAGTTCTTC.

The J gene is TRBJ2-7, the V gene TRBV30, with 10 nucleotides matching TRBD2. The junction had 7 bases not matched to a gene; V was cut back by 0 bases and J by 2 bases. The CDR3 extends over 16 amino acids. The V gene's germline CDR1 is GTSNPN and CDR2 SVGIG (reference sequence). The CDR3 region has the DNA TGTGCCTGGAGTGTAGGGCTAGCGGGAGTCGCCTACGAGCAGTACTTC. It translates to CAWSVGLAGVAYEQYF.

The CDR3 sequence is CAVEKPPGNSPLHF. DNA of the CDR3: TGTGCTGTAGAGAAGCCACCAGGGAATTCACCCCTCCACTTT. This chain joins TRBV30 and TRBJ1-6; D possibly corresponds to TRBD1 (5 bases). The length of the CDR3 is 14 residues. Germline V gives CDR1 GTSNPN, CDR2 SVGIG (reference sequence). Based on the CDR3 plus reference TRBV30 and TRBJ1-6, the full variable domain is SQTIHQWPATLVQPVGSPLSLECTVEGTSNPNLYWYRQAAGRGLQLLFYSVGIGQISSEVPQNLSASRPQDRQFILSSKKLLLSDSGFYLCAVEKPPGNSPLHFGNGTRLTVT.

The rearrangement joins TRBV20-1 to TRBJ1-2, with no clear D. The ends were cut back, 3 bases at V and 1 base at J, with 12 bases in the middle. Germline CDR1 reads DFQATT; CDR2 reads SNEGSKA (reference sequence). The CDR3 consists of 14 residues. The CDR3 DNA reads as TGCAGTGCTAGTGCTCGGACTGATAACTATGGCTACACCTTC. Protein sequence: CSASARTDNYGYTF.

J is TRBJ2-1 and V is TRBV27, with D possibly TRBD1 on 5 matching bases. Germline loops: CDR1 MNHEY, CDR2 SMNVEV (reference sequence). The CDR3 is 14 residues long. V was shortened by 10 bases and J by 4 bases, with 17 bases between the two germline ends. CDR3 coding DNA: TGTGCCACCCAAAGGGGATACTATTACAATGAGCAGTTCTTC. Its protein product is CATQRGYYYNEQFF.

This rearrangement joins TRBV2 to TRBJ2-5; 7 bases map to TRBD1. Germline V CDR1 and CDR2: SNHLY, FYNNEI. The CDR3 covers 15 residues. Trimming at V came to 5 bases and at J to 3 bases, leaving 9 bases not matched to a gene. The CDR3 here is CASSPLGQRKETQYF. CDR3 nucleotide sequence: TGTGCCAGCAGTCCCTTGGGACAGCGAAAAGAGACCCAGTACTTC.

CDR3 region: CASAGGFTGELFF. The CDR3 bases are TGTGCTAGCGCGGGAGGTTTCACCGGGGAGCTGTTTTTT. The chain recombines TRBV7-7 with TRBJ2-2; TRBD2 agrees at 8 bases. The CDR3 covers 13 residues. Germline lookup yields CDR1 SSHAT and CDR2 FNYEAQ (reference sequence). The entire variable domain, with the rest obtained from reference TRBV7-7 and TRBJ2-2, is as follows: GAGVSQSPRYKVTKRGQDVTLRCDPISSHATLYWYQQALGQGPEFLTYFNYEAQPDKSGLPSDRFSAERPEGSISTLTIQRTEQRDSAMYRCASAGGFTGELFFGEGSRLTVL.

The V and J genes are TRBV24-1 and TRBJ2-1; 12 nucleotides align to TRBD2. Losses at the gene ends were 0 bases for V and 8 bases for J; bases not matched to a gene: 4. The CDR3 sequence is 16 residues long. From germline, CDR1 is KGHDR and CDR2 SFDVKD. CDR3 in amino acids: CATSDLQWTSGDEQFF. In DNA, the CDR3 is TGTGCCACCAGTGATTTGCAATGGACTAGCGGGGATGAGCAGTTCTTC.

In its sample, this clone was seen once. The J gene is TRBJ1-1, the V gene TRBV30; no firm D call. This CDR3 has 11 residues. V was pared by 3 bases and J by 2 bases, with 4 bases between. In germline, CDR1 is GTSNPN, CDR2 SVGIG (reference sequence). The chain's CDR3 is CAWSLNTEAFF. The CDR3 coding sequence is TGTGCCTGGAGCCTTAACACTGAAGCTTTCTTT.

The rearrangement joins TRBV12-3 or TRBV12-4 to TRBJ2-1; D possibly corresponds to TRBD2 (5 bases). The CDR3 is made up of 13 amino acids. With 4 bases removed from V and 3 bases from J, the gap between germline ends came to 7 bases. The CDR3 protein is CASSWTFYNEQFF. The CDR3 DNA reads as TGTGCCAGCAGTTGGACTTTCTACAATGAGCAGTTCTTC.

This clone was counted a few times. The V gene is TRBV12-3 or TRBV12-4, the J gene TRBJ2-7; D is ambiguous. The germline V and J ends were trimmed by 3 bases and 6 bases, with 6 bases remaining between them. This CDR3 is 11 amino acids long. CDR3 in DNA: TGTGCCAGCAGTTTCTCAGGCGAGCAGTACTTC. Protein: CASSFSGEQYF.

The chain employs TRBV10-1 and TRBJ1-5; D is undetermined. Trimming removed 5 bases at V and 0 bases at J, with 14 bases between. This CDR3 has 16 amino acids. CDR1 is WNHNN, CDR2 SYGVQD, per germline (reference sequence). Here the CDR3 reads CASSLLTTYSNQPQHF. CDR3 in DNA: TGCGCCAGCAGTCTCCTTACCACCTATAGCAATCAGCCCCAGCATTTT.

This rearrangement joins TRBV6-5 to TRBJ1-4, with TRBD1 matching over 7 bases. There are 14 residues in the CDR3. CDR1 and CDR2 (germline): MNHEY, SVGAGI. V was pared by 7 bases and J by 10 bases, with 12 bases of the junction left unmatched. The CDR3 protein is CASTTGTARGKLFF. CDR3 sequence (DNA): TGTGCCAGCACGACCGGGACAGCGAGAGGAAAACTGTTTTTT.